These 25 T cell receptor beta chains originate from one sample sequenced in a study of blood T cell repertoires in COVID-19. TCRdb's copy holds only in-frame clones and misses some; the assay was immunoSEQ multiplex PCR. The sample includes some 150,000 clones, more than 65% seen only once; the top ten take about 3.9%. The sample consisted of peripheral blood. The receptors were gathered from a man aged 60-69 years with acute or convalescent COVID-19.

J is TRBJ2-1 and V is TRBV23-1; D unresolved. TRBV23-1 counts as an open reading frame of uncertain function. This CDR3 is built from 15 residues. Between the trimmed V and J ends, which lost 4 bases and 0 bases, there was a span of 10 bases. CDR3 DNA sequence: TGCGCCAGCAGTCTCCTATGGAGCTCCTACAATGAGCAGTTCTTC. Residues: CASSLLWSSYNEQFF.

The chain is built from TRBV7-3 and TRBJ2-3; TRBD1 matches 10 bases. The germline V gene has CDR1 SGHTA and CDR2 FQGTGA. The CDR3 length is 16 residues. The V and J ends lost 2 bases and 2 bases, in that order; junction bases with no gene match: 4. CDR3 DNA sequence: TGTGCCAGCAGCTTAGCGGGACAGGGGTTCACAGATACGCAGTATTTT. It codes for CASSLAGQGFTDTQYF.

CDR3 protein: CASSPSGGKNEQFF. CDR3 nucleotides: TGTGCCAGCTCACCAAGCGGGGGGAAAAATGAGCAGTTCTTC. The J gene is TRBJ2-1, the V gene TRBV18; 9 nucleotides align to TRBD2. Trimming took 2 bases from V and 7 from J; bases not matched to a gene: 3. This CDR3 has 14 residues. Germline-derived CDR1 and CDR2 are KGHSH and LQKENI.

The genes are TRBV6-5 and TRBJ1-3; 7 nucleotides agree with TRBD1. V shed 7 bases and J 0 bases; nucleotides not matched to a gene: 6. CDR3 length equals 15 residues. Germline values: CDR1 MNHEY, CDR2 SVGAGI. CDR3 amino acids: CASKDRAFSGNTIYF. The CDR3 DNA reads TGTGCCAGCAAAGACAGGGCTTTCTCTGGAAACACCATATATTTT.

CDR3 in amino acids: CASSPGTFNQPQHF. The DNA for the CDR3 is TGTGCCAGCAGCCCCGGGACATTCAATCAGCCCCAGCATTTT. V is TRBV16 and J is TRBJ1-5; a possible D gene is TRBD1 (6 bases). Germline V gene lookup returns CDR1 KGHSY and CDR2 FQNENV. V lost 4 bases and J 3 bases, leaving 10 bases between the germline ends. This CDR3 comprises 14 residues.

The chain uses TRBV24-1 and TRBJ2-3; no firm D call. The CDR3 is 16 amino acids. Germline V CDR1 and CDR2: KGHDR, SFDVKD. The V gene lost 3 bases and the J gene lost 1 base, with 13 bases spanning the gap. CDR3: CATSDPRVGGTDTQYF. CDR3 coding DNA: TGTGCCACCAGTGATCCCCGCGTTGGTGGCACAGATACGCAGTATTTT.

The chain recombines TRBV19 with TRBJ1-4; the match to TRBD1 covers 8 bases. Germline CDR1 is LNHDA and CDR2 is SQIVND (reference sequence). After removal of 7 bases from V and 8 bases from J, the junction contained 15 bases not matched to a gene. CDR3 length: 16 residues. CDR3 in amino acids: CASTLYAGTGREKLFF. In DNA form, the CDR3 reads TGTGCCAGTACCCTATACGCCGGGACAGGTCGAGAAAAACTGTTTTTT.

This chain connects TRBV7-9 to TRBJ2-7; D remains unclear. V was pared by 1 base and J by 3 bases, with 10 bases between. This CDR3 is 14 amino acids long. CDR1 SEHNR and CDR2 FQNEAQ come from the germline V gene (reference sequence). The DNA for the CDR3 is TGTGCCAGCAGCTTAGAGGAGTCGGGCTACGAGCAGTACTTC. Amino acids: CASSLEESGYEQYF.

This chain connects TRBV5-4 to TRBJ2-3, with 14 bases aligning to TRBD2. The ends lost 4 bases at V and 5 bases at J; junction bases unmatched: 9. The CDR3 loop spans 17 amino acids. From germline, CDR1 is SGHNT and CDR2 YYREEE (reference sequence). Here the CDR3 reads CASSQGLAGARGDTQYF. The CDR3 nucleotides are TGTGCCAGCAGCCAGGGACTAGCGGGAGCTAGAGGAGATACGCAGTATTTT.

A few counts support this clone. This sequence joins TRBV5-1 and TRBJ2-2; D gene uncertain. CDR3 length equals 15 residues. In germline, CDR1 is SGHRS, CDR2 YFSETQ. The V and J ends lost 0 bases and 1 base respectively, with 7 bases between them. The CDR3, as DNA: TGCGCCAGCAGCTTGGCCGAGCGGAACACCGGGGAGCTGTTTTTT. The encoded protein is CASSLAERNTGELFF.

The chain is built from TRBV18 and TRBJ2-3, with 8 bases identical to TRBD1. The CDR3 extends over 15 amino acids. Germline assignment: CDR1 KGHSH and CDR2 LQKENI. Trimming removed 0 bases from V and 5 bases from J; junction bases left unmatched: 4. The DNA of the CDR3 is TGTGCCAGCTCACCACCGCGACAGGGGCAAGATACGCAGTATTTT. This encodes CASSPPRQGQDTQYF.

As DNA, the CDR3 is TGTGCCAGCGGCCGACTGCGGTCCTACGAGCAGTACTTC. Encoded protein: CASGRLRSYEQYF. The chain combines TRBV14 with TRBJ2-7; D remains ambiguous. The CDR3 extends over 13 amino acids. The V end lost 8 bases, the J end lost 1 base, and 12 bases lay between the germline ends. Germline CDR1 is SGHDN and CDR2 is FVKESK.

The chain recombines TRBV27 with TRBJ1-1; possibly TRBD1 for D (5 bases). The CDR3 runs 14 residues. V dropped 8 bases and J dropped 2 bases, with 15 bases sitting between them. Looked up from germline, CDR1 is MNHEY and CDR2 is SMNVEV (reference sequence). The CDR3 here is CASRDGHRNTEAFF. DNA of the CDR3: TGTGCCAGCCGCGATGGACACCGAAACACTGAAGCTTTCTTT.

The rearrangement uses TRBV11-2 and TRBJ2-5; D might be TRBD1 (6 bases). Trimming removed 4 bases at V and 5 bases at J, with 11 bases between. The CDR3 contains 13 residues. Germline CDR1 reads SGHAT; CDR2 reads FQNNGV. The CDR3 protein is CASSYRVGETQYF. CDR3 DNA: TGTGCCAGCAGCTACAGGGTCGGGGAGACCCAGTACTTC.

This chain joins TRBV6-5 and TRBJ2-3; 10 positions agree with TRBD1. Unmatched junction bases numbered 4, after V lost 6 bases and J lost 4 bases. From germline, CDR1 is MNHEY and CDR2 SVGAGI. The length of the CDR3 is 14 residues. DNA for the CDR3: TGTGCCAGCAGCGGACAGGGGGGCCCAGATACGCAGTATTTT. Residues: CASSGQGGPDTQYF.

The V and J genes are TRBV10-1 and TRBJ2-3; D not resolved. This CDR3 is 14 amino acids long. Germline lookup yields CDR1 WNHNN and CDR2 SYGVQD (reference sequence). Trimming pared 4 bases from V and 6 bases from J, leaving 14 bases between. The CDR3 region is CASSGGGSLDTQYF. CDR3 bases: TGCGCCAGCAGTGGCGGCGGTTCCTTGGATACGCAGTATTTT.

V gene TRBV11-2 combines with J gene TRBJ2-2, with a tentative D call TRBD2 (5 bases). The CDR3 loop spans 16 amino acids. The ends were cut back, 3 bases at V and 0 bases at J, with 11 bases in the middle. The germline V gene has CDR1 SGHAT and CDR2 FQNNGV. CDR3 protein: CASSLQSGPNTGELFF. The CDR3 DNA reads as TGTGCCAGCAGCTTGCAAAGCGGACCGAACACCGGGGAGCTGTTTTTT.

The chain employs TRBV7-9 and TRBJ2-7; D remains unclear. The CDR3 is 13 residues long. V was clipped by 5 bases and J by 1 base, with 9 bases between them. CDR1 SEHNR and CDR2 FQNEAQ come from the germline V gene (reference sequence). The CDR3 DNA is TGTGCCAGCAGCCCCGACACTTCCTACGAGCAGTACTTC. Protein product: CASSPDTSYEQYF.

This clone was seen a handful of times. The chain is built from TRBV28 and TRBJ2-2, with 14 nucleotides matching TRBD2. Per the germline V gene, CDR1 is MDHEN and CDR2 is SYDVKM. The CDR3 extends over 19 amino acids. The junction had 11 bases not matched to a gene; V was cut back by 5 bases and J by 3 bases. CDR3 DNA sequence: TGTGCCAGCAGTGACCGGGGGGGGACTAGCGGGAGTTACACCGGGGAGCTGTTTTTT. Translation gives CASSDRGGTSGSYTGELFF.

A few counts support this clone. This chain connects TRBV7-8 to TRBJ2-5, with TRBD2 identical over 9 bases. Losses at the gene ends were 4 bases for V and 5 bases for J; bases not matched to a gene: 8. The CDR3 is 15 amino acids. Looked up from germline, CDR1 is SGHVS and CDR2 is FQNEAQ. Written as DNA, the CDR3 is TGTGCCAGCAGCTCCCCAGCGGGAGGCGGGGAGACCCAGTACTTC. It is translated as CASSSPAGGGETQYF. The whole variable domain, remainder taken from reference TRBV7-8 and TRBJ2-5, is GAGVSQSPRYKVAKRGQDVALRCDPISGHVSLFWYQQALGQGPEFLTYFQNEAQLDKSGLPSDRFFAERPEGSVSTLKIQRTQQEDSAVYLCASSSPAGGGETQYFGPGTRLLVL.

The rearrangement links TRBV6-4 to TRBJ2-1, with 10 bases that match TRBD2. Germline V CDR1 and CDR2: MRHNA, SNTAGT. V lost 3 bases and J lost 6; bases outside the gene matches: 2. The CDR3 length is 14 residues. The CDR3 sequence is CASSDLAGVNEQFF. The CDR3 region has the DNA TGTGCCAGCAGTGATCTAGCGGGAGTCAATGAGCAGTTCTTC.

This chain uses TRBV19 with TRBJ1-5; D is possibly TRBD1 (5 bases). Per the germline V gene, CDR1 is LNHDA and CDR2 is SQIVND (reference sequence). V gave up 2 bases and J gave up 3 bases, with 20 bases separating them. The CDR3 has 18 residues. The CDR3 protein is CASSISLAGGVDNQPQHF. The CDR3 DNA follows: TGTGCCAGTAGTATAAGCCTAGCGGGGGGGGTAGACAATCAGCCCCAGCATTTT.

The V and J genes are TRBV3-1 (or the pseudogene TRBV3-2) and TRBJ1-1; 8 nucleotides match TRBD1. CDR1 LGHDT and CDR2 YNNKEL come from the germline V gene (reference sequence). The CDR3 runs 15 residues. V lost 6 bases to trimming and J lost 2 bases; unmatched junction nucleotides: 8. This CDR3 is CASRGDRTFNTEAFF. In DNA form, the CDR3 reads TGTGCCAGCAGGGGGGACAGGACATTTAACACTGAAGCTTTCTTT.

The chain employs TRBV29-1 and TRBJ2-7; a possible D gene is TRBD1 (5 bases). The CDR3 is made up of 14 amino acids. Germline loops: CDR1 SQVTM, CDR2 ANQGSEA. The V end lost 0 bases, the J end lost 2 bases, and 11 bases lay between the germline ends. The CDR3 region is CSVEEQVPAYEQYF. DNA for the CDR3: TGCAGCGTTGAAGAACAGGTCCCGGCCTACGAGCAGTACTTC.

The gene calls are TRBV9 and TRBJ2-5; D unclear. V was trimmed by 0 bases and J by 0 bases, leaving 6 bases between them. This CDR3 is built from 14 residues. CDR1 is SGDLS and CDR2 is YYNGEE in the germline V gene. The CDR3 region has the DNA TGTGCCAGCAGCGTAGCAGGATACCAAGAGACCCAGTACTTC. It codes for CASSVAGYQETQYF.